This entry is about one T cell receptor (beta chain). The antigen is undetermined. Time point given: persistent/refractory GD, antithyroid drugs over 5 years with positive TRAb. Researchers made the TCR library from RNA that was extracted from PBMCs. Building the TCR beta libraries relied on iRepertoire HTBI primers, and CDR3 regions underwent Arm-PCR. Via MiXCR, TCRdb re-called the multiplex PCR reads, giving one row per CDR3 protein. Of about 470,000 distinct CDR3 sequences in the sample, less than 25% were seen once. The source of the sample is a study of regulatory T cells in long-lasting Graves disease. General study points: Comparison showed that persistent patients shared more public clonotypes (around 3,000) than new patients (around 1,000).

With 10 bases removed from V and 2 bases from J, the gap between germline ends came to 14 bases. The CDR3 contains 13 residues. Per the germline V gene, CDR1 is KGHDR and CDR2 is SFDVKD. The TCR originated in a female donor with Graves disease. The chain is built from TRBV24-1 and TRBJ2-7; no clear D gene. Here the sequenced sample was peripheral blood mononuclear cells (PBMCs), taken when the disease was refractory, from a patient treated with antithyroid drugs. CDR3 protein: CATRSGRTYEQYF. As DNA, the CDR3 is TGTGCCACTCGCTCCGGCCGCACCTACGAGCAGTACTTC.